These 28 T cell receptor beta chains were all obtained from the same sample, sequenced in a study of cytomegalovirus exposure and HLA in healthy donors. With 60 Vbeta and 13 Jbeta primers, the PCR was carried out. The protocol was immunoSEQ multiplex PCR, while the TCRdb copy is restricted to in-frame clones and leaves out a portion. Counted here are about 170,000 clones, about three quarters occurring once; the ten biggest clones make up 0.6% to 0.95%. Material: PBMCs. The receptors derive from a female donor in good health and CMV-seronegative.

The gene calls are TRBV19 and TRBJ1-2; 7 bases line up with TRBD1. Germline CDR1 and CDR2: LNHDA and SQIVND (reference sequence). V was pared by 3 bases and J by 8 bases, with 9 bases of the junction left unmatched. The CDR3 extends over 14 amino acids. CDR3 loop: CASSMVQGVGGYTF. The DNA for the CDR3 is TGTGCCAGTAGTATGGTGCAGGGGGTCGGCGGCTACACCTTC. Based on the CDR3 plus reference TRBV19 and TRBJ1-2, the full variable domain is DGGITQSPKYLFRKEGQNVTLSCEQNLNHDAMYWYRQDPGQGLRLIYYSQIVNDFQKGDIAEGYSVSREKKESFPLTVTSAQKNPTAFYLCASSMVQGVGGYTFGSGTRLTVV.

The chain carries TRBV13 and TRBJ2-3; no firm D call. V lost 0 bases and J 2 bases, leaving 6 bases between the germline ends. Germline CDR1 reads PRHDT; CDR2 reads FYEKMQ (reference sequence). This CDR3 contains 14 residues. The CDR3 sequence: CASSLGRDTDTQYF. CDR3 bases: TGTGCCAGCAGCTTAGGGCGAGACACAGATACGCAGTATTTT.

The chain uses TRBV7-9 and TRBJ1-1; a possible D gene is TRBD1 (6 bases). Germline V gene lookup returns CDR1 SEHNR and CDR2 FQNEAQ (reference sequence). The length of the CDR3 is 14 residues. The ends were cut back, 7 bases at V and 4 bases at J, with 16 bases in the middle. CDR3 protein: CASTILTGGTEAFF. As DNA, the CDR3 is TGTGCCAGCACCATTTTGACAGGCGGCACTGAAGCTTTCTTT.

The sample holds one count of this clone. The chain combines TRBV21-1 with TRBJ2-5; the table's D gene call, TRBD2, was not cross checked with the DNA. TRBV21-1 is labeled a pseudogene. CDR3 size: 17 residues. The CDR3 DNA follows: TGTGCCAGCAGCAACCCTCCACCGGGAGCTACCCATGAGACCCAGTACTTC. Protein product: CASSNPPPGATHETQYF.

This clone showed up just once. The V gene is TRBV7-2, the J gene TRBJ1-1; no reliable D call. Trimming pared 3 bases from V and 5 bases from J, leaving 7 bases between. Germline loops: CDR1 SGHTA, CDR2 FQGNSA. The CDR3 loop spans 12 amino acids. The chain's CDR3 is CASSFPLTEAFF. In DNA form, the CDR3 reads TGTGCCAGCAGCTTCCCCCTGACTGAAGCTTTCTTT.

This clone was picked up a small number of times. The V call is TRBV4-2, the J call TRBJ2-2; no firm D call. Germline V gene sequence: CDR1 LGHNA, CDR2 YNFKEQ. This CDR3 region has 15 residues. The V gene lost 1 base and the J gene lost 1 base, with 7 bases spanning the gap. CDR3 in amino acids: CASSQGQRNTGELFF. For the CDR3, the DNA is TGTGCCAGCAGCCAAGGTCAGCGGAACACCGGGGAGCTGTTTTTT.

CDR3 coding DNA: TGTGCCATCAGTGAGCCTCCTCAAGAGACCCAGTACTTC. This translates into CAISEPPQETQYF. The chain has TRBV10-3 and TRBJ2-5; D unresolved. Germline CDR1 is ENHRY and CDR2 is SYGVKD. V was trimmed by 2 bases and J by 2 bases, leaving 6 bases between them. CDR3 size: 13 residues.

The V gene is TRBV9, the J gene TRBJ2-1; D is undetermined. Germline V gene sequence: CDR1 SGDLS, CDR2 YYNGEE. CDR3 size: 16 residues. The V and J ends lost 1 base and 0 bases respectively, with 11 bases between them. The CDR3: CASSVSDLSSYNEQFF. For the CDR3, the DNA is TGTGCCAGCAGCGTATCTGACTTGTCCTCCTACAATGAGCAGTTCTTC.

V and J are TRBV10-3 and TRBJ1-1; D is perhaps TRBD1 (6 bases). Germline V lookup: CDR1 ENHRY, CDR2 SYGVKD. There are 16 residues in the CDR3. V was cut by 7 bases and J by 4 bases, with 22 bases left in between. In DNA, the CDR3 is TGTGCCATCACCTCTGGGGGACACGCGGAAAGCACTGAAGCTTTCTTT. This encodes CAITSGGHAESTEAFF.

V usage is TRBV11-3 and J usage is TRBJ2-3; D ambiguous. V gave up 3 bases and J gave up 10 bases, with 17 bases separating them. Germline assignment: CDR1 SGHNT and CDR2 YENEEA. The CDR3 loop spans 14 amino acids. The CDR3 coding sequence is TGTGCCAGCAGCTTCTCGGGTATGTTCGATGCGCAGTATTTT. Its protein is CASSFSGMFDAQYF.

This clone was found once. The chain has TRBV28 and TRBJ2-5; 7 nucleotides line up with TRBD1. Germline CDR1 is MDHEN and CDR2 is SYDVKM. The CDR3 extends over 13 amino acids. The V gene end was trimmed by 7 bases and the J gene end by 5 bases; junction bases not matched to a gene: 7. The CDR3 region is CASTRGLRETQYF. The CDR3 DNA reads as TGTGCCAGCACTAGGGGGCTCAGGGAGACCCAGTACTTC.

The rearrangement uses TRBV30 and TRBJ1-1; D call uncertain. Germline values: CDR1 GTSNPN, CDR2 SVGIG (reference sequence). The CDR3 is 11 residues long. Trimming stripped 4 bases from V and 6 bases from J, with 9 bases between. CDR3 protein: CAWTYYAEAFF. CDR3 coding DNA: TGTGCCTGGACCTACTACGCTGAAGCTTTCTTT.

The chain joins TRBV6-1 to TRBJ2-5; D is uncertain. V lost 7 bases to trimming and J lost 3 bases, with 6 bases between them. CDR1 is MNHNS and CDR2 is SASEGT in the germline V gene. The CDR3 loop spans 11 amino acids. The DNA of the CDR3 is TGTGCCAGCACCCCCAAAGAGACCCAGTACTTC. It is translated as CASTPKETQYF.

V and J are TRBV2 and TRBJ2-1; TRBD2 might be the D (6 bases). V was pared by 8 bases and J by 14 bases, with 19 bases between. The CDR3 length is 12 residues. Germline V gene sequence: CDR1 SNHLY, CDR2 FYNNEI. CDR3: CASLLGLVLEFF. The CDR3, as DNA: TGTGCCAGCCTCTTGGGACTCGTACTGGAGTTCTTC.

The gene calls are TRBV13 and TRBJ2-3; D call uncertain. CDR3 length: 12 residues. CDR1 is PRHDT, CDR2 FYEKMQ, per germline (reference sequence). V was clipped by 4 bases and J by 3 bases, with 5 bases between them. DNA for the CDR3: TGTGCCAGCAGCTCGTCGACAGATACGCAGTATTTT. This codes for CASSSSTDTQYF.

This chain joins TRBV27 and TRBJ2-1, with 11 bases that match TRBD2. With V trimmed by 7 bases and J by 0 bases, 14 bases remained unmatched. This CDR3 is built from 19 residues. CDR1 is MNHEY, CDR2 SMNVEV, per germline (reference sequence). CDR3 DNA sequence: TGTGCCAGCACTCCCGGGGTGCTAGCGGGAGGACCCTCCTACAATGAGCAGTTCTTC. It translates to CASTPGVLAGGPSYNEQFF.

The sample holds many counts of this clone. The chain combines TRBV9 with TRBJ2-7; 12 bases are a match to TRBD2. V was clipped by 4 bases and J by 5 bases; unmatched bases: 7. Germline V gene sequence: CDR1 SGDLS, CDR2 YYNGEE. The CDR3 contains 15 residues. CDR3 loop: CASSPRLAGVHEQYF. The CDR3 region has the DNA TGTGCCAGCAGCCCTCGACTAGCGGGGGTCCACGAGCAGTACTTC. Using reference TRBV9 and TRBJ2-7 for the parts outside the CDR3, the full variable domain is DSGVTQTPKHLITATGQRVTLRCSPRSGDLSVYWYQQSLDQGLQFLIQYYNGEERAKGNILERFSAQQFPDLHSELNLSSLELGDSALYFCASSPRLAGVHEQYFGPGTRLTVT.

The chain employs TRBV21-1 and TRBJ1-2; whether TRBD1, the table's D call, matches the DNA was not checked. TRBV21-1 counts as a pseudogene. This CDR3 spans 10 amino acids. The CDR3: CASSRSHIRF. The CDR3 DNA follows: TGTGCCAGCAGCCGTTCCCACATTCGTTTC.

The chain combines TRBV7-9 with TRBJ2-3; 9 bases align to TRBD1. CDR3 length equals 14 residues. The junction had 11 bases not matched to a gene; V was cut back by 5 bases and J by 11 bases. Germline-derived CDR1 and CDR2 are SEHNR and FQNEAQ (reference sequence). CDR3: CASSTISGQGVQYF. The CDR3 DNA is TGTGCCAGCAGCACCATCTCGGGACAGGGTGTGCAGTATTTT.

This rearrangement joins TRBV6-6 to TRBJ2-7; 8 bases map to TRBD2. V shed 7 bases and J 6 bases; nucleotides not matched to a gene: 8. Germline CDR1 and CDR2: MNHNY and SVGAGI (reference sequence). This CDR3 has 13 amino acids. The CDR3 is CASTLGGGSEQYF. The DNA for the CDR3 is TGTGCCAGCACCCTCGGGGGGGGGAGCGAGCAGTACTTC.

The rearrangement uses TRBV6-1 and TRBJ1-5; D may be TRBD1 (5 bases). Trimming cost V 6 bases and J 6 bases, with 18 bases left between them. The CDR3 runs 15 residues. Germline CDR1 MNHNS, CDR2 SASEGT. This chain's CDR3 is CASSQTGGGGQPQHF. The CDR3 DNA follows: TGTGCCAGCAGCCAAACCGGGGGTGGGGGTCAGCCCCAGCATTTT.

The genes are TRBV6-5 and TRBJ2-3; TRBD2 is a possible D gene (6 bases). CDR1 MNHEY and CDR2 SVGAGI come from the germline V gene. This CDR3 has 16 amino acids. V lost 0 bases to trimming and J lost 2 bases, with 12 bases between them. Here the CDR3 DNA reads TGTGCCAGCAGTTACTCGGCTGTGGGACTCACAGATACGCAGTATTTT. Translating gives CASSYSAVGLTDTQYF.

J is TRBJ2-7 and V is TRBV29-1; tentatively, D is TRBD1 (5 bases). The V gene's germline CDR1 is SQVTM and CDR2 ANQGSEA. The CDR3 sequence is 13 residues long. Trimming shortened V by 4 bases and J by 4 bases, and 14 bases separated the two germline ends. The DNA of the CDR3 is TGCAGCGTTGTAGGGGCCTCAATTTACGAGCAGTACTTC. It yields the protein CSVVGASIYEQYF.

This clone has just a few counts. The V gene is TRBV6-5, the J gene TRBJ2-7, with D tentatively TRBD2 (5 bases). This CDR3 region has 14 residues. The V gene lost 5 bases and the J gene lost 7 bases, with 18 bases spanning the gap. The germline V gene has CDR1 MNHEY and CDR2 SVGAGI. The CDR3 DNA sequence: TGTGCCAGCAGTCCCCGGACGCCACCGGGAGAGCAGTACTTC. Translating gives CASSPRTPPGEQYF.

This CDR3 is CASSFRIGGVEQYF. The CDR3 DNA follows: TGTGCCAGCAGTTTCCGGATTGGGGGGGTTGAGCAGTACTTC. The chain links TRBV28 to TRBJ2-7; TRBD2 agrees at 7 bases. Germline lookup yields CDR1 MDHEN and CDR2 SYDVKM. This CDR3 has 14 amino acids. The V and J ends lost 3 bases and 7 bases, in that order; junction bases with no gene match: 9.

CDR3 sequence (DNA): TGTGCCAGTAGTATAGATTCCGGACAGGGGTATGGCTACACCTTC. Residues: CASSIDSGQGYGYTF. This rearrangement joins TRBV19 to TRBJ1-2, with 9 bases aligning to TRBD1. J was trimmed by 5 bases and V by 0 bases; bases with no gene match: 4. The V gene's germline CDR1 is LNHDA and CDR2 SQIVND (reference sequence). The CDR3 runs 15 residues.

The rearrangement uses TRBV23-1 and TRBJ2-3; 13 bases line up with TRBD2. TRBV23-1 counts as an open reading frame of uncertain function. V lost 7 bases, J lost 2 bases, and 9 bases stayed unmatched. There are 17 residues in the CDR3. The CDR3: CASTQGLAGPYTDTQYF. The DNA of the CDR3 is TGCGCCAGCACCCAGGGACTAGCGGGACCTTACACAGATACGCAGTATTTT.

This clone turned up a few times. The CDR3 here is CASSPTDARGYEQYF. The CDR3 DNA sequence: TGTGCCAGCAGTCCCACCGACGCCAGGGGGTACGAGCAGTACTTC. The chain has TRBV6-6 and TRBJ2-7; TRBD1 matches 7 bases. Germline CDR1 is MNHNY and CDR2 is SVGAGI (reference sequence). Trimming cost V 5 bases and J 4 bases; bases outside gene matches: 11. There are 15 residues in the CDR3.